Shown below are 27 T cell receptor beta chains from a single sample sequenced in a study of T cell responses to AZD1222 COVID-19 vaccine. The method was immunoSEQ multiplex PCR; TCRdb's version includes in-frame clones alone and lacks a portion of them. The sample records 100,000 to 150,000 clones, roughly 92% being singletons. The sequenced sample was peripheral blood, obtained on day 0 of AZD1222 vaccination. The receptors were sampled from an adult in good health.

The J gene is TRBJ1-1, the V gene TRBV18; the D gene is possibly TRBD1 (6 bases). This CDR3 contains 13 residues. The germline V gene has CDR1 KGHSH and CDR2 LQKENI. Trimming took off 8 bases at V and 0 bases at J, with 10 bases between the two ends. CDR3 amino acids: CASRQDMNTEAFF. The CDR3 DNA follows: TGTGCCAGCCGACAGGATATGAACACTGAAGCTTTCTTT. Using reference TRBV18 and TRBJ1-1 for the parts outside the CDR3, the full variable domain is NAGVMQNPRHLVRRRGQEARLRCSPMKGHSHVYWYRQLPEEGLKFMVYLQKENIIDESGMPKERFSAEFPKEGPSILRIQQVVRGDSAAYFCASRQDMNTEAFFGQGTRLTVV.

The genes are TRBV11-3 and TRBJ1-1, with D possibly TRBD1 on 5 matching bases. Trimming removed 1 base from V and 7 bases from J, with 10 bases in between. Germline CDR1 is SGHNT and CDR2 is YENEEA. The CDR3 runs 13 residues. DNA of the CDR3: TGTGCCAGCAGCTTAGCAGGGAATAATGAAGCTTTCTTT. It is translated as CASSLAGNNEAFF.

The V and J genes are TRBV4-1 and TRBJ1-1, with 7 bases identical to TRBD1. The CDR3 has 17 residues. V lost 1 base and J lost 1; bases outside the gene matches: 9. The germline CDR1 and CDR2 sequences are MGHRA and YSYEKL. The CDR3, as DNA: TGCGCCAGCAGCCAAGTTGGCCTCGGGACAGCGAACACTGAAGCTTTCTTT. It codes for CASSQVGLGTANTEAFF.

This clone occurred once. The V call is TRBV12-3 or TRBV12-4, the J call TRBJ1-2, with 9 bases aligning to TRBD1. The ends lost 6 bases at V and 6 bases at J; junction bases unmatched: 2. This CDR3 has 12 residues. CDR3 coding DNA: TGTGCCAGCAGCCGGACAGGGGATGGCTACACCTTC. This encodes CASSRTGDGYTF.

The rearrangement links TRBV5-6 to TRBJ1-1, with D uncertain. From germline, CDR1 is SGHDT and CDR2 YYEEEE. Trimming took 1 base from V and 1 from J, leaving 14 bases between them. The CDR3 length is 16 residues. CDR3: CASSLPGWGENTEAFF. As DNA, the CDR3 is TGTGCCAGCAGCTTGCCGGGTTGGGGTGAGAACACTGAAGCTTTCTTT.

This chain links TRBV10-3 with TRBJ2-1; D not certain. The CDR3 is made up of 12 amino acids. The germline gives CDR1 ENHRY, CDR2 SYGVKD. Between the trimmed V and J ends, which lost 10 bases and 6 bases, there was a span of 13 bases. The CDR3 reads CATTDGRNEQFF. In DNA, the CDR3 is TGTGCCACCACAGACGGGCGCAATGAGCAGTTCTTC.

This chain uses TRBV19 with TRBJ2-2; 7 bases fit TRBD1. The J segment lost 5 bases and the V segment lost 4 bases, leaving 10 bases of the junction unmatched. CDR3 length: 16 residues. Germline loops: CDR1 LNHDA, CDR2 SQIVND (reference sequence). The CDR3 here is CASSRPTGVGTGELFF. The CDR3 DNA reads as TGTGCCAGTAGTAGACCCACAGGGGTGGGTACCGGGGAGCTGTTTTTT.

In DNA, the CDR3 is TGTGCCAGCAGTTACCAGGCTAGCAATCAGCCCCAGCATTTT. It yields the protein CASSYQASNQPQHF. This chain uses TRBV6-5 with TRBJ1-5; D gene unclear. Trimming stripped 2 bases from V and 0 bases from J, with 5 bases between. Germline-derived CDR1 and CDR2 are MNHEY and SVGAGI. CDR3 length: 14 amino acids.

V gene TRBV5-1 combines with J gene TRBJ1-1; D unclear. Germline V gene lookup returns CDR1 SGHRS and CDR2 YFSETQ. This CDR3 spans 12 amino acids. The V gene lost 1 base and the J gene lost 7 bases, with 8 bases spanning the gap. DNA for the CDR3: TGCGCCAGCAGCTTGATTGCAGATGAAGCTTTCTTT. This encodes CASSLIADEAFF.

The chain links TRBV11-2 to TRBJ2-1; no reliable D call. V gave up 4 bases and J gave up 5 bases, with 0 bases separating them. The CDR3 extends over 10 amino acids. Germline values: CDR1 SGHAT, CDR2 FQNNGV. The CDR3 here is CASSYNEQFF. The CDR3 DNA is TGTGCCAGCAGCTACAATGAGCAGTTCTTC.

This chain uses TRBV21-1 with TRBJ1-6. TRBV21-1 represents a pseudogene. CDR3 length: 12 amino acids. The CDR3 reads CAHRQRISPLHF. The CDR3 bases are TGTGCCCATAGGCAAAGAATTTCACCCCTCCACTTT.

The V call is TRBV19, the J call TRBJ1-1, with D possibly matching TRBD1 (5 bases). The V gene's germline CDR1 is LNHDA and CDR2 SQIVND (reference sequence). This CDR3 region has 15 residues. V was clipped by 6 bases and J by 4 bases, with 18 bases between them. CDR3 DNA sequence: TGTGCCAGTAGCCAATGGCGGGGGAGGGGCACTGAAGCTTTCTTT. It yields the protein CASSQWRGRGTEAFF.

The chain employs TRBV2 and TRBJ2-7; weak D call: TRBD1 (6 bases). Germline V lookup: CDR1 SNHLY, CDR2 FYNNEI. The length of the CDR3 is 14 residues. With 3 bases removed from V and 2 bases from J, the gap between germline ends came to 11 bases. CDR3 amino acids: CASSDTQGTYEQYF. The CDR3 nucleotides are TGTGCCAGCAGTGATACCCAGGGGACCTACGAGCAGTACTTC.

This clone was counted a single time. This chain links TRBV20-1 with TRBJ1-4; the D gene is possibly TRBD1 (5 bases). The CDR3 consists of 11 residues. Deletions cut 5 bases from V and 8 bases from J, with 9 bases between. Germline V lookup: CDR1 DFQATT, CDR2 SNEGSKA (reference sequence). CDR3 loop: CSAPRGEKLFF. The CDR3 DNA is TGCAGTGCTCCTCGGGGGGAAAAACTGTTTTTT.

The chain employs TRBV5-4 and TRBJ2-7; 7 bases are shared with TRBD2. CDR3 length: 14 amino acids. J lost 0 bases, V lost 4 bases, and 4 bases had no gene match. CDR1 is SGHNT, CDR2 YYREEE, per germline (reference sequence). DNA of the CDR3: TGTGCCAGCAGCCCCGGGACTACCTCCTACGAGCAGTACTTC. The encoded protein is CASSPGTTSYEQYF.

The sample holds one count of this clone. V gene TRBV4-1 combines with J gene TRBJ2-7, with D tentatively TRBD2 (6 bases). The CDR3 is 15 residues long. V gave up 0 bases and J gave up 1 base, with 10 bases separating them. Per the germline V gene, CDR1 is MGHRA and CDR2 is YSYEKL. The CDR3 here is CASSQEVAASYEQYF. Here the CDR3 DNA reads TGCGCCAGCAGCCAAGAGGTAGCGGCATCCTACGAGCAGTACTTC.

J is TRBJ1-1 and V is TRBV30, with D hard to call. Germline V gene data show CDR1 as GTSNPN and CDR2 as SVGIG (reference sequence). V was trimmed by 0 bases and J by 6 bases, leaving 11 bases between them. This CDR3 comprises 13 residues. The chain's CDR3 is CAWSVDRNAEAFF. The CDR3 DNA is TGTGCCTGGAGTGTAGACCGAAATGCTGAAGCTTTCTTT. Full variable domain (outside the CDR3, taken from reference TRBV30 and TRBJ1-1): SQTIHQWPATLVQPVGSPLSLECTVEGTSNPNLYWYRQAAGRGLQLLFYSVGIGQISSEVPQNLSASRPQDRQFILSSKKLLLSDSGFYLCAWSVDRNAEAFFGQGTRLTVV.

This chain uses TRBV5-1 with TRBJ2-1, with 7 positions matching TRBD2. Germline lookup yields CDR1 SGHRS and CDR2 YFSETQ. After removal of 3 bases from V and 0 bases from J, the junction contained 3 bases not matched to a gene. This CDR3 comprises 15 residues. CDR3 nucleotide sequence: TGCGCCAGCAGCTCCTCTAGCGGCTCCTACAATGAGCAGTTCTTC. Protein sequence: CASSSSSGSYNEQFF.

The rearrangement uses TRBV7-9 and TRBJ2-7, with D possibly called TRBD1 or TRBD2 (5 bases each). Looked up from germline, CDR1 is SEHNR and CDR2 is FQNEAQ (reference sequence). The CDR3 loop spans 14 amino acids. V was cut by 5 bases and J by 0 bases, with 11 bases left in between. The CDR3 spells CASSTGTDSYEQYF. The CDR3 DNA reads TGTGCCAGCAGCACCGGGACGGACTCCTACGAGCAGTACTTC. The full variable domain, its missing parts supplied by reference TRBV7-9 and TRBJ2-7, is DTGVSQNPRHKITKRGQNVTFRCDPISEHNRLYWYRQTLGQGPEFLTYFQNEAQLEKSRLLSDRFSAERPKGSFSTLEIQRTEQGDSAMYLCASSTGTDSYEQYFGPGTRLTVT.

The genes are TRBV6-5 and TRBJ1-2, with a weak D call TRBD1 (5 bases). CDR1 is MNHEY and CDR2 is SVGAGI in the germline V gene. The CDR3 sequence is 13 residues long. Trimming pared 5 bases from V and 4 bases from J, leaving 11 bases between. CDR3 in DNA: TGTGCCAGCAGTCCAGGGAGGTTCTATGGCTACACCTTC. Its translation is CASSPGRFYGYTF.

The V and J genes are TRBV19 and TRBJ1-1; tentative D call: TRBD1 (5 bases). The length of the CDR3 is 14 residues. CDR1 is LNHDA, CDR2 SQIVND, per germline (reference sequence). Deletions cut 5 bases from V and 4 bases from J, with 14 bases between. This CDR3 reads CASSHFFGATEAFF. CDR3 nucleotide sequence: TGTGCCAGTAGTCATTTCTTCGGGGCCACTGAAGCTTTCTTT.

The CDR3 region is CASLAGGTEAFF. CDR3 sequence (DNA): TGTGCCAGCCTAGCAGGGGGCACTGAAGCTTTCTTT. This chain joins TRBV28 and TRBJ1-1; 7 bases align to TRBD1. In germline, CDR1 is MDHEN, CDR2 SYDVKM. V dropped 8 bases and J dropped 4; count of bases not matched to a gene: 4. The CDR3 length is 12 residues.

The chain carries TRBV7-9 and TRBJ1-6; 8 bases agree with TRBD1. The junction had 3 bases not matched to a gene; V was cut back by 6 bases and J by 5 bases. Germline-derived CDR1 and CDR2 are SEHNR and FQNEAQ (reference sequence). CDR3 length equals 14 residues. The CDR3 here is CASSWTGHNSPLHF. The CDR3, as DNA: TGTGCCAGCAGTTGGACAGGGCATAATTCACCCCTCCACTTT.

The chain recombines TRBV13 with TRBJ2-1, with 10 bases fitting TRBD2. There are 16 residues in the CDR3. The V segment lost 4 bases and the J segment 4 bases; nucleotides outside the gene matches: 7. Germline CDR1 is PRHDT and CDR2 is FYEKMQ (reference sequence). Here the CDR3 reads CASSSQLAGSYNEQFF. In nucleotides, the CDR3 is TGTGCCAGCAGCTCCCAACTAGCGGGATCATACAATGAGCAGTTCTTC.

In this sample, this clone turned up a few times. In DNA, the CDR3 is TGTGCCACCAGTGATTTAGGGACAACGAACACCGGGGAGCTGTTTTTT. This gives the protein CATSDLGTTNTGELFF. The chain has TRBV24-1 and TRBJ2-2; tentatively, D is TRBD1 (6 bases). Germline V gene data show CDR1 as KGHDR and CDR2 as SFDVKD. Trimming stripped 1 base from V and 0 bases from J, with 8 bases between. The CDR3 runs 16 residues.

The CDR3 DNA sequence: TGTGCCAGCAGCCACGGCCTCGGGCCACATCCCCAGCATTTT. Translated: CASSHGLGPHPQHF. V and J are TRBV9 and TRBJ1-5; D is unclear. The CDR3 loop spans 14 amino acids. Trimming stripped 4 bases from V and 10 bases from J, with 18 bases between. The germline V gene encodes CDR1 SGDLS and CDR2 YYNGEE.

The CDR3 loop is CATRALPGNTIYF. Written as DNA, the CDR3 is TGTGCCACCAGGGCCCTACCGGGTAACACCATATATTTT. V is TRBV19 and J is TRBJ1-3, with D perhaps matching TRBD1 (5 bases). Per the germline V gene, CDR1 is LNHDA and CDR2 is SQIVND (reference sequence). V dropped 10 bases and J dropped 7 bases, with 17 bases sitting between them. The CDR3 length is 13 residues.